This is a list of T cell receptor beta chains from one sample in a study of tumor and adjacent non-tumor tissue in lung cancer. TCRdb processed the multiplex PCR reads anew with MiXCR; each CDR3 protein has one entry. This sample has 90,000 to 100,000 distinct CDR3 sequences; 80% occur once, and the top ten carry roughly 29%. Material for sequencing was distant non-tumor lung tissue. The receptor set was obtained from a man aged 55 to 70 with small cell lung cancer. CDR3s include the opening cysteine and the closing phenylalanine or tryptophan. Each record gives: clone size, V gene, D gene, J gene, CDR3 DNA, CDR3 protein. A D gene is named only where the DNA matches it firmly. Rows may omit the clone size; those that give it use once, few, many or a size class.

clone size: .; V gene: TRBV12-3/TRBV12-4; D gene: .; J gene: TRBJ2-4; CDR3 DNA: TGTGTCAGCAGCTTTTTGTCCAAAAACGTTCAGTACTTC; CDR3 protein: CVSSFLSKNVQYF
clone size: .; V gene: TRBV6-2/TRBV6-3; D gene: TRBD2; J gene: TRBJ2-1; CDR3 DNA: TGTGCCAACAGTTACCTCGCCGGTGTCGGGGGGGAGCAGTTCTTC; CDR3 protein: CANSYLAGVGGEQFF
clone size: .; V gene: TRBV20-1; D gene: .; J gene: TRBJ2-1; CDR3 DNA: TGCAGTGCCCCTCGGTGGGGGAATGAGCAGCTCTTC; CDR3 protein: CSAPRWGNEQLF
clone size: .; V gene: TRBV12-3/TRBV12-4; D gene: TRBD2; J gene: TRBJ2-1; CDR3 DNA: TGTGCCAGCAGCACCATACTAGCGGAAGTTTACAATGAGCAGTTCTTC; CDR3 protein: CASSTILAEVYNEQFF
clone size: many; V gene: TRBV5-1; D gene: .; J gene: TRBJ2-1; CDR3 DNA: TGCGCCAGCAGCCGTTTCGACTGGGGGCAAAGGTTCTTC; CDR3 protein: CASSRFDWGQRFF
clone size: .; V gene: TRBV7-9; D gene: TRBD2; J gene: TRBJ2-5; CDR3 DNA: TGTGCCAGCAGCGTGGTTCTAGCGGGAGGGCTAGAGACCCAGTACTTC; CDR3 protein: CASSVVLAGGLETQYF
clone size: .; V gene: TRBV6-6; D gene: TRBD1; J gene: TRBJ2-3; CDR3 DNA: TGTGTAACGGACAGGGGGCTTGGGATAGATACGCAGTATTTT; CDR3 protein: CVTDRGLGIDTQYF
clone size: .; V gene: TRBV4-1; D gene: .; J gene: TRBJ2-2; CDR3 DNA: TGCGCCAGCAACATCAGGGGGGCCTATACCGTGGAACTGTTTTTT; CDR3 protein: CASNIRGAYTVELFF
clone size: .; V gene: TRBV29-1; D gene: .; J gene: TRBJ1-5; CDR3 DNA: TGCAGCGTTCAAAACGGGGTTGCCCTAGATACGCAGCATTTT; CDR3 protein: CSVQNGVALDTQHF
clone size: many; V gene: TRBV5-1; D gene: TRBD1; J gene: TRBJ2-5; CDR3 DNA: TGCGCCAGCAGCCAGGGGGCGAGGGAGACCCAGTACTTC; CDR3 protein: CASSQGARETQYF
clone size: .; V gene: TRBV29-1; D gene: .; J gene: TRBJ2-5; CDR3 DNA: TGCAGCGTTGGGTTCGGAGGACGAGTGACCCAGTATTTC; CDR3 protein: CSVGFGGRVTQYF
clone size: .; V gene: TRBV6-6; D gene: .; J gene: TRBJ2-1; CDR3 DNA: TGTGCCAGCAGTTTCCCGGGACAACGCGCCGGCAATGAGCAGTTCTTC; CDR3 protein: CASSFPGQRAGNEQFF
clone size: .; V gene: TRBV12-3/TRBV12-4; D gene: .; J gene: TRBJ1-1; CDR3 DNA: TGTGCCTACAGTTTTTACAGGAACACTGAAGCTTTCTTT; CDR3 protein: CAYSFYRNTEAFF
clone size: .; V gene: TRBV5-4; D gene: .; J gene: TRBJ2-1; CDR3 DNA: TGTGCCACCCGCCTCCGGGACATAACTAGCAGTGAGCGGTTCTTC; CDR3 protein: CATRLRDITSSERFF
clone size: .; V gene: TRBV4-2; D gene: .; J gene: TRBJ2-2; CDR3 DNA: TGCGCCAGCGGCCAAGATCTGAGGACCAACACCGGGGAGCTGTTCTTT; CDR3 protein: CASGQDLRTNTGELFF
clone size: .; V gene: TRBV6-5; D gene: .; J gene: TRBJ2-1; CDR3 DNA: TGTGCCAGCAGCCAACTAGATGAGCAGTTCTTC; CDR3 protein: CASSQLDEQFF
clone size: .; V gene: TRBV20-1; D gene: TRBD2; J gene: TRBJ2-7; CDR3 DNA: TGCAGTGTTATTCTAGCGGGAGCCCACGAGCAGTACTTC; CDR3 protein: CSVILAGAHEQYF
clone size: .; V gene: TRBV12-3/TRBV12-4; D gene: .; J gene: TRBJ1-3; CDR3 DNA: TGTGCCAACAGTTTTAGCTCTGGATACGCCATATATTTT; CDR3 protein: CANSFSSGYAIYF
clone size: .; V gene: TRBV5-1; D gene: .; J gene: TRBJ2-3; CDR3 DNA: TGCGCCAGCAGCCGACTAGGCACTACAGATGCCCAGTATTTT; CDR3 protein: CASSRLGTTDAQYF
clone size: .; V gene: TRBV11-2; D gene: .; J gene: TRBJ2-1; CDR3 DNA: TGTGCCAGCCAGAGGCAGGGCGACTATGAGCAGTTCTTC; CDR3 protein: CASQRQGDYEQFF
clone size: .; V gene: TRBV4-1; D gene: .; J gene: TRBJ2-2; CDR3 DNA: TGCGCCAGCAACCAAGTCGGCAGTAGTGTCGGGGAGCTGTTTTTC; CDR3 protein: CASNQVGSSVGELFF
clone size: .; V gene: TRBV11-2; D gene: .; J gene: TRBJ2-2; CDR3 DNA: TGTGCCAGCAGCCGTGTAGTTACCAGGGTGCTGTTGTTT; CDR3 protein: CASSRVVTRVLLF
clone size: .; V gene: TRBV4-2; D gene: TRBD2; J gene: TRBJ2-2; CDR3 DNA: TGTGCCAGCAAACTAGCGGGGGATGACAGCGGTGAGCTGTTTTTT; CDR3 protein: CASKLAGDDSGELFF